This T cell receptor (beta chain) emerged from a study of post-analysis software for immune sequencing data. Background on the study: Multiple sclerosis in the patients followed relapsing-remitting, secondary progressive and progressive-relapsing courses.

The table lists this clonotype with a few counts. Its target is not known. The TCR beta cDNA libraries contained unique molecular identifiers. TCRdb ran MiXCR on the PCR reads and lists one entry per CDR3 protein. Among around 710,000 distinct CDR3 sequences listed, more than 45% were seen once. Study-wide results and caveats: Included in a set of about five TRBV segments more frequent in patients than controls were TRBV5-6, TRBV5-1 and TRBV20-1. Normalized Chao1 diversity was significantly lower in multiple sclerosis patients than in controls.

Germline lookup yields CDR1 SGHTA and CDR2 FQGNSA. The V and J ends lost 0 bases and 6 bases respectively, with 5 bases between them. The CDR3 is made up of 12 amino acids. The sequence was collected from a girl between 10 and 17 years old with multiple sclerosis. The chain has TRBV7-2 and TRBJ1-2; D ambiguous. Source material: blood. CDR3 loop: CASSLAEDGYTF. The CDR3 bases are TGTGCCAGCAGCTTAGCGGAGGATGGCTACACCTTC.